This T cell receptor beta chain was captured by sequencing in a study of regulatory T cells in long-lasting Graves disease. Sequencing libraries for TCR beta were prepared with iRepertoire HTBI primers and Arm-PCR of CDR3 regions. TCRdb reprocessed the multiplex PCR reads with MiXCR, giving one entry per CDR3 protein. The table records about 660,000 distinct CDR3 sequences, about 30% of them present only once. Time point of the sample: persistent/refractory GD, antithyroid drugs over 5 years with positive TRAb. PBMCs provided the RNA from which the TCR library was made. The ends were cut back, 0 bases at V and 0 bases at J, with 8 bases in the middle. CDR1 MNHEY and CDR2 SVGEGT come from the germline V gene. This CDR3 has 15 amino acids. This clonotype was found many times.

The chain combines TRBV6-2 or TRBV6-3 with TRBJ1-1; D unresolved. The sequencing here drew on peripheral blood mononuclear cells (PBMCs), taken when the disease was refractory, from a patient treated with antithyroid drugs. The clonotype originates from a female donor with Graves disease. CDR3 sequence (DNA): TGTGCCAGCAGTTACTCCCCGAACTTGAACACTGAAGCTTTCTTT. Translating gives CASSYSPNLNTEAFF.